The clone carrying this T cell receptor beta chain was seen at least ten times. The antigen remains unidentified. An end of the junction does not agree with germline; a read error may underlie this. Researchers took RNA transcripts and amplified the TCR beta CDR3 regions from them. The TCR CDR3 first-round RT-PCR relied on the HTBI primer set. MiXCR, run by TCRdb on the multiplex PCR reads, gives a single entry per CDR3 protein. The table shows 550,000 to 600,000 distinct CDR3 sequences, with approximately 15% occurring only once. The CDR3 loop spans 15 amino acids. Germline lookup yields CDR1 KGHDR and CDR2 SFDVKD. Ophthalmopathy patients all had a Clinical Activity Score of at least 3, a NOSPECS grade of at least 4 and disease under 3 months old. The sample comes from a study of T cells in Graves' hyperthyroidism and ophthalmopathy. Findings and limits, study-wide: Separation of ophthalmopathy from stable hyperthyroidism was achieved by a 13 V-J model. In the blood, most expanded thyroid clonotypes above 0.001 appeared as well.

This receptor was obtained from a woman aged 18-29 years with Graves' ophthalmopathy. The sample consisted of blood. This chain joins TRBV24-1 and TRBJ2-5; tentative D call: TRBD1 (6 bases). The CDR3 DNA sequence: TGTGCCACCAGTGATTTGGCAGGGGACCAGGAGACCCAGTACTTC. Its translation: CATSDLAGDQETQYF.